This is a list of T cell receptor beta chains from one sample in a study of OX40 agonist ivuxolimab in advanced cancers. Using immunoSEQ multiplex PCR, the repertoire was profiled, and TCRdb retains in-frame clones only, with some absent. This repertoire shows roughly 56,000 clones, less than 90% found once; its top ten account for approximately 0.8%. This specimen was CD4+ or CD8+ T cells sorted from blood, taken in a trial of the OX40 agonist ivuxolimab. The receptors shown here come from an adult with an advanced solid tumor such as melanoma, head and neck, liver or kidney cancer. The CDR3 runs from the conserved cysteine through the conserved F or W. D genes are given only for firm matches. Clone sizes are given selectively: once, few, many, or a class where the clone is expanded.

v_call,j_call,d_call,clone_size,cdr3_aa
TRBV5-1,TRBJ2-3,NA,NA,CASSLRGAGGDTQYF
TRBV19,TRBJ1-5,TRBD1,few,CASSRGTARDLNQPQHF
TRBV27,TRBJ2-2,NA,NA,CASRPAFTGELFF
TRBV5-4,TRBJ2-7,TRBD2,few,CASSSQWGIAGGQNF
TRBV2,TRBJ1-2,TRBD1,NA,CASSLQGAANYGYTF
TRBV19,TRBJ1-2,NA,few,CASSIAPGEDYGYTF
TRBV6-5,TRBJ1-4,NA,NA,CASSYSRQGVEKLFF
TRBV29-1,TRBJ2-2,NA,NA,CSALLRVAGELFF
TRBV5-1,TRBJ2-5,NA,NA,CASNEGETQYF
TRBV7-9,TRBJ2-7,NA,NA,CASSLSAATYEQYF
TRBV5-1,TRBJ1-4,NA,NA,CASTYDSSTNEKLFF
TRBV5-1,TRBJ1-5,NA,NA,CASSPNGNQPQHF
TRBV6-5,TRBJ2-7,NA,NA,CASTPGHSYEQYF
TRBV4-1,TRBJ2-1,NA,NA,CASSTRTNSYNEQFF
TRBV28,TRBJ1-2,NA,once,CASRQGLSGYTF
TRBV5-5,TRBJ2-1,TRBD2,NA,CASSDRSGIHSYNEQFF
TRBV9,TRBJ1-2,NA,once,CASSVASQGTYGYTF
TRBV11-2,TRBJ2-5,NA,NA,CASSAAEETQYF
TRBV27,TRBJ2-2,TRBD2,once,CASSLGGEHTGELFF
TRBV11-3,TRBJ2-2,NA,NA,CASSLEGADTGELFF
TRBV6-5,TRBJ2-7,NA,NA,CASRNRARANEQYF
TRBV10-3,TRBJ2-5,NA,once,CAIGTQYQETQYF
TRBV30,TRBJ1-1,NA,NA,CAWRRRGGTEAFF
TRBV7-2,TRBJ2-7,TRBD1,once,CASSRKGWDSSGEQYF
TRBV27,TRBJ1-1,NA,NA,CASSAIRGEAFF
TRBV27,TRBJ1-4,TRBD1,NA,CASTSQGANVGKLFF
TRBV6-1,TRBJ1-1,NA,NA,CASSIDRHGGAFF
TRBV4-1,TRBJ1-2,NA,few,CASSHLGRRDTFNTF
TRBV19,TRBJ2-4,TRBD2,NA,CASSMGILAGGMNIQYF
TRBV11-2,TRBJ1-3,NA,once,CASSFSPAGNTIYF
TRBV7-2,TRBJ1-3,NA,NA,CASSFLTGAGNTIYF
TRBV19,TRBJ2-6,NA,NA,CASNLASGPGANVLTF
TRBV19,TRBJ2-3,NA,NA,CASSQRRDTQYF
TRBV7-3,TRBJ2-3,NA,NA,CASSLTPSTDTQYF
TRBV2,TRBJ2-1,NA,NA,CASSIFLDEQFF
TRBV30,TRBJ1-1,NA,NA,CAWRGRGRGTEAFF
TRBV4-1,TRBJ2-5,NA,NA,CASTSRGTDQETQYF
TRBV4-1,TRBJ2-7,TRBD1,once,CASSQDGTGTYEQYF
TRBV28,TRBJ2-3,TRBD2,NA,CASTLTSGRADTQYF
TRBV28,TRBJ1-2,NA,NA,CASSLGELYGYTF
TRBV5-1,TRBJ1-1,TRBD1,NA,CASSPTITGGSTEAFF
TRBV5-1,TRBJ1-1,NA,NA,CASSFQPPDTEAFF
TRBV30,TRBJ1-1,NA,NA,CAWSVNSDTEAFF
TRBV9,TRBJ2-7,TRBD2,NA,CASSPTSGSSYEQYF
TRBV5-4,TRBJ2-1,TRBD2,once,CASRFGTGTRSNEQFF
TRBV2,TRBJ1-1,NA,NA,CASGIRQASNTEAFF
TRBV11-3,TRBJ2-7,NA,NA,CASSSGLAHEQYF
TRBV19,TRBJ1-4,NA,once,CASSDSQEKLFF
TRBV4-3,TRBJ1-1,NA,NA,CASTPLMNTEAFF
TRBV5-1,TRBJ1-6,NA,NA,CASSRQTASSYNSPLHF
TRBV30,TRBJ1-4,NA,NA,CAWSAWAEGKLFF
TRBV7-9,TRBJ1-2,NA,NA,CASTPDLGNYYGYTF
TRBV7-2,TRBJ1-2,NA,NA,CASSLAVRAVDGYTF
TRBV7-2,TRBJ2-7,NA,once,CASSGFYGLNYEQYF